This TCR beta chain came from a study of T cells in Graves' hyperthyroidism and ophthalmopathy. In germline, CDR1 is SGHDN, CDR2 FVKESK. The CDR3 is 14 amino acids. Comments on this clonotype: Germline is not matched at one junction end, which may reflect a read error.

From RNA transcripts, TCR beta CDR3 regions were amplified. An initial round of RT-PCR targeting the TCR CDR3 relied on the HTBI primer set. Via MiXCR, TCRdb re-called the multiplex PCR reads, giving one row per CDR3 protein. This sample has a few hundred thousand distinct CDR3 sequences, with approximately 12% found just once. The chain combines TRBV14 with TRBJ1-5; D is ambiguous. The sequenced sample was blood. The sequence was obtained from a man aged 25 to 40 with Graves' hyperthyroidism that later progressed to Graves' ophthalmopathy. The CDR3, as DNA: TGTGCCAGCATCCAAGGAGGGATCAATCAGCCCCAGCATTTT. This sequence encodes CASIQGGINQPQHF.